The present T cell receptor beta chain was sequenced within a study of cytotoxic CD8 clonotypes in ibrutinib-treated CLL (TCRdb year 2021). With respect to the entire study: The cohort included about 15 treatment-naive and 11 to 12 relapsed/refractory patients; roughly 17 were IGHV unmutated. Partial responses were observed in about 25 patients and complete responses in 2; after a median follow-up of 68 months, remission was maintained in around 14 patients and progression was observed in approximately 12. The response samples were drawn at a median of approximately 12 months into treatment, with a range of roughly 6 to 40 months. On average, each sample had roughly 250,000 productive templates and approximately 89,000 productive rearrangements. Of the roughly 79 people in the trial, around 24 had longitudinal samples available. Cryopreserved peripheral blood mononuclear cells were obtained prior to treatment, at the time of response, and at either disease progression or sustained remission. Patients were still on ibrutinib when every remission and progressive disease sample was collected. Results and caveats for the whole study, not just this receptor: Clonality rose at ibrutinib response, remained stable during sustained remission, and dropped back toward baseline at progression. Sustained-remission and progressing patients did not have matched sampling times, and lymph node repertoires were not examined. Baseline clonality was found to be higher than that of age-matched healthy donors and was strongly correlated with circulating CD8+ T-cell counts. Public clonotypes were rare and either shrank or stayed stable during treatment, and the rise in clonality at ibrutinib response reflected expansion of private clonotypes.

The germline V gene specifies SGDLS as CDR1 and YYNGEE as CDR2. The CDR3 sequence holds 13 residues, the cysteine and phenylalanine included. Left in the record is the CDR3 DNA by itself, 39 bases read in frame from the first base. V and J lose 0 bases and 1 base, and a span of 5 bases separates them. This sample's time point label indicates: roughly 12 months on ibrutinib. For TCR beta library preparation, roughly 2 micrograms of genomic DNA were isolated from cryopreserved PBMCs. Longitudinal blood samples from CLL patients on ibrutinib monotherapy underwent high-throughput TCR beta sequencing. The patients took part in an open-label, single-center phase 2 trial of ibrutinib monotherapy. Each clonotype received, on average, approximately 9.9x coverage in deep resolution sequencing performed on a MiSeq, where the target depth lay between 1 in 1 million and 1 in 200,000 T cells. The immunoSEQ hsTCRB Kit was used to generate the TCR beta libraries. The paper's processing steps were these. The data were analyzed with ImmunoSEQ Analyzer and ImmunoSEQ Data Assistant, and V, D and J gene assignments followed IMGT definitions. Clonality, which ranges from 0 to 1, was calculated by subtracting the normalized Shannon entropy of productive rearrangement frequencies from one. Only overrepresented clonotypes making up at least 0.05% of the repertoire of each patient were included in the public clonotype analysis. Approximately 12 repertoires from age-matched healthy donors, obtained from immuneACCESS, served as clonality controls. TCRdb's version of the immuneACCESS table is confined to in-frame rearrangements and falls short of the full clone set. An unresolved V gene accounts for under half of the shortfall where checked; the remainder is of unknown origin. The DNA was the basis for D and trimming; V, J and clone size are from that table. The sample records 200,000 to 250,000 clones, more than 65% of which are singletons. The top ten clonotypes cover approximately 5.9% of the sample.

This clone showed up just a few times. Its antigen specificity is not known. No base quality values were provided; no much bigger clone lies one nucleotide off. This specimen consisted of PBMCs, obtained after 12 months of ibrutinib treatment. Recombination connected TRBV9 to TRBJ2-7; the D gene is not confidently resolved. The sequence was collected from a human donor with chronic lymphocytic leukemia. In nucleotides, the sequence is TGTGCCAGCAGCGTAGGAGTGTCCTACGAGCAGTACTTC. Translated, this is CASSVGVSYEQYF.